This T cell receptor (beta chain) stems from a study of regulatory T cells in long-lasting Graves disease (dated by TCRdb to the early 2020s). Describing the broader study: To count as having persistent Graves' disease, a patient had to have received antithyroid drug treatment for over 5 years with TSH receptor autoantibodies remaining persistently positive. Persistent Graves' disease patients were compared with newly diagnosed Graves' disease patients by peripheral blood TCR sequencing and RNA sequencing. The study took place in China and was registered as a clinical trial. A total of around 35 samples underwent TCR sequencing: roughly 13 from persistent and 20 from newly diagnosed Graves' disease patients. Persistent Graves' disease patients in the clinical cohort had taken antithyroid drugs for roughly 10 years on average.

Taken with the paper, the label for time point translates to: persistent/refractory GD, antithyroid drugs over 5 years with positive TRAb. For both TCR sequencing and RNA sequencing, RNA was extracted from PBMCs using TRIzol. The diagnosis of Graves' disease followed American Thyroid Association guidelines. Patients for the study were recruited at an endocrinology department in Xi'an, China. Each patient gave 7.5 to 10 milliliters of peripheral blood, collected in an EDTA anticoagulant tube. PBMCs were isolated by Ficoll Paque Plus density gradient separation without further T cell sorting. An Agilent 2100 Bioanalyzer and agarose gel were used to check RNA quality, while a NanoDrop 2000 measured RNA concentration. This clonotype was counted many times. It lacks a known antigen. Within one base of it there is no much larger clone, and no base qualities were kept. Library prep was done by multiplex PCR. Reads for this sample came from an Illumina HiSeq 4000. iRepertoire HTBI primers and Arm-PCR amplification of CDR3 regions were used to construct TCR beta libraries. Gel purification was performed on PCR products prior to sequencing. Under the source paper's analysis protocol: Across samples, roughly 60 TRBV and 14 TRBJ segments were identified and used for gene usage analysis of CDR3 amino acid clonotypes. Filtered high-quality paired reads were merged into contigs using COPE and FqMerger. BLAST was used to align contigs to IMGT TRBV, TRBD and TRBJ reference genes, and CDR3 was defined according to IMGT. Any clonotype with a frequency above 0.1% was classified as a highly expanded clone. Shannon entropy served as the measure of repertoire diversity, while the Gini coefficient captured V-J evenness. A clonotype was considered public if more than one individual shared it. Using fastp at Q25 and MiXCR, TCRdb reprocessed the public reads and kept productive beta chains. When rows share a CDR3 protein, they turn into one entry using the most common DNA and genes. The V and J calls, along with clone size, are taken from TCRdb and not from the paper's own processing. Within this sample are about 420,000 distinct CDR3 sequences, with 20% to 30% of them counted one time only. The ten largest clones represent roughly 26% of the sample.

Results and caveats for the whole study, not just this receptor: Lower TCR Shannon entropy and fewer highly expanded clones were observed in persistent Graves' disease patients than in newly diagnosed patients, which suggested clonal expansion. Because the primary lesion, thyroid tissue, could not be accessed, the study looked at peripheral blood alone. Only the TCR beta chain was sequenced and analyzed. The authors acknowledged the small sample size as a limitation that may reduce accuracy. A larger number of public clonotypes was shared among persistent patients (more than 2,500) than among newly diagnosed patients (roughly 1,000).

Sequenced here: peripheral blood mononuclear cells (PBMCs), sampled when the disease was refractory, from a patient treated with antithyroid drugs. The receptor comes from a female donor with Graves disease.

The CDR3 reads CASSPQEVLNTEAFF. The sequenced DNA is TGTGCCAGCAGCCCGCAAGAGGTATTGAACACTGAAGCTTTCTTT. Here the chain combines TRBV3-1 and TRBJ1-1; too little of a D gene remains to name it. CDR1 and CDR2 are drawn from the germline V gene (reference sequence): LGHDT, YNNKEL. The CDR3 covers 15 residues, taking in both the cysteine and the phenylalanine. The DNA shown is the 45-base CDR3, in frame from base 1. The V end loses 4 bases and the J end loses 0 bases, and a stretch of 12 bases separates them.